This entry concerns a single TCR beta chain. No cognate antigen has been identified for it. Per-base qualities were not stored, and no clone one base away is much larger. Participants in the prospective study were aged roughly 18 to 95 years, lived in some 24 United States geographic areas, and enrolled through a virtual design. In the prospective study, cohorts were assigned on the basis of participant-reported clinical history obtained from a screening survey and a study questionnaire. Recovered participants in ImmuneRACE Cohort 3 were defined as having two consecutive negative NP/OP PCR tests, clearance from a healthcare professional, or resolution of symptoms. Mobile phlebotomists in the prospective study collected whole blood, serum and a nasopharyngeal or oropharyngeal swab from every participant. Prospective study participants could optionally give additional blood draws and questionnaires over an approximately two-month period. Blood samples from the prospective study were shipped frozen or at room temperature prior to DNA extraction.

The sample comes from a study of blood T cell repertoires in COVID-19 (TCRdb year 2020). Concerning the study at large: Samples from collaborators originated in the United States, Italy and Spain and spanned both the acute and convalescent phases of COVID-19. A de-identified subject ID, COVID-19 status, age in years and sex were almost always included in the sample metadata. The prospective study material was composed of cDNA or gDNA derived from T cells, B-cell-depleted T cells, or PBMCs. The repertoires were released in a freely available public database intended as a resource for research on the immune response to SARS-CoV-2. Where available, HLA class I and class II types were taken from metadata supplied by the sample provider and were not determined by assay-based typing. Deeply sampled blood TCRbeta repertoires from subjects exposed to, actively infected with, or recovered from COVID-19 were included in the dataset. Samples came from the ongoing ImmuneRACE study (first 160 participants) plus 1,254 subjects from 6 global collaborators.

The germline V gene yields ENHRY for CDR1 and SYGVKD for CDR2. The CDR3 runs 14 amino acids, cysteine and phenylalanine included. The read is trimmed to its CDR3 DNA, 42 bases read in frame from base 1. V loses 10 bases, J loses 1 base, and the germline ends lie 14 bases apart. The immunoSEQ Assay, a bias-controlled multiplex PCR, was used to amplify TCRbeta CDR3 regions from genomic DNA. On the study's bioinformatics: The number of nucleated cells in each sample was estimated from the amplification of reference gene primers within the assay. Sequence reads were collapsed and filtered to measure the absolute abundance of every unique TCRbeta CDR3 rearrangement. For each sample, productive Simpson clonality was calculated as the square root of Simpson's diversity index over productive rearrangements. This immuneACCESS table, as held by TCRdb, lists in-frame sequences with V and J called but not all clones. Of the missing ones, under half trace to an unresolved V gene in checked studies; the others have no known cause. That table furnishes V, J and clone size, whereas the DNA furnished D and trimming. Here the sample has approximately 230,000 clones; about 80% occur a single time. The biggest ten clones account for 15% of the sample.

Study-wide conclusions, independent of this receptor: How much clinical and demographic metadata was included differed by source and by participant, and the metadata was provided uncurated.

This clonotype was sampled from a man between 35 and 55 years old who had recovered from COVID-19. The sample comprised PBMCs or T cells enriched from blood (not recorded which). The chain is encoded by TRBV10-3 joined to TRBJ1-5; TRBD1 is possibly the D segment (6 matching bases). The CDR3 region: CATVQGLSNQPQHF. The sequenced DNA is TGTGCCACAGTCCAGGGGTTAAGCAATCAGCCCCAGCATTTT.